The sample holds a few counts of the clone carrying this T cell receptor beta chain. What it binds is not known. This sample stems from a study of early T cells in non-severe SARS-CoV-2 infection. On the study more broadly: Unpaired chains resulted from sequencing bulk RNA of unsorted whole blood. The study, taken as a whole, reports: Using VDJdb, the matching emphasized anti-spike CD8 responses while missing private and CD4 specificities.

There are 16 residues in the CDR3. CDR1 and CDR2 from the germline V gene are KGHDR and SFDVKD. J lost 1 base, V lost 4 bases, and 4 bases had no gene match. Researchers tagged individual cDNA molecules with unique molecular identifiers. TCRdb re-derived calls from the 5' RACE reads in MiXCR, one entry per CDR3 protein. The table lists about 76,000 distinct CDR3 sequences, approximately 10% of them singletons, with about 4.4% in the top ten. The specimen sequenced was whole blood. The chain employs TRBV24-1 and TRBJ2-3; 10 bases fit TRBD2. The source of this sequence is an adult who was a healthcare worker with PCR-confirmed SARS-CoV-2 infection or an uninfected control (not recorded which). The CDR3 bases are TGTGCCACCAGTGACCCTACTAGCGGGGGCACAGATACGCAGTATTTT. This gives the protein CATSDPTSGGTDTQYF.